This T cell receptor beta chain is drawn from a study of cytomegalovirus exposure and HLA in healthy donors. Study-level points and caveats: Follow-up analysis later connected one missense variant in DCLRE1C with trimming of TCR beta V- and J-genes. The classifier, whose performance was assessed in both the original and validation cohorts, reportedly diagnosed cytomegalovirus status with high specificity and sensitivity.

PCR employed 60 Vbeta and 13 Jbeta primers. Assay used: immunoSEQ multiplex PCR; TCRdb lists only in-frame clones, some missing. In the table there are some 140,000 clones, 65% to 85% of which are singletons. As regards this clone: Its specificity is unknown.

This TCR was sampled from a man in his late teens or twenties in good health and CMV-seronegative. The source material was PBMCs.

In nucleotides, the CDR3 is TGTGCCACCAACGACAGGGGCGAGCAGTACTTC. Translating gives CATNDRGEQYF. The gene calls are TRBV6-6 and TRBJ2-7, with 8 positions matching TRBD1. The CDR3 loop spans 11 amino acids. V shed 10 bases and J 6 bases; nucleotides not matched to a gene: 5. Looked up from germline, CDR1 is MNHNY and CDR2 is SVGAGI (reference sequence).